The rows below give T cell receptor beta chains drawn from one sample of a study of regulatory T cells in long-lasting Graves disease. Each CDR3 protein gets one entry after TCRdb re-called the multiplex PCR reads with MiXCR. The sample holds hundreds of thousands of distinct CDR3 sequences, 15% to 20% seen once. This sample was shared with a second study, whose subject was T cells in Graves' hyperthyroidism and ophthalmopathy.

The sequencing used peripheral blood mononuclear cells (PBMCs), collected at new diagnosis, from a patient treated with antithyroid drugs. The receptors were gathered from a woman in her 30s with Graves disease. Each CDR3 is given with its conserved first and last residue. A D gene is named only where the DNA matches it firmly. Clone size is shown for a subset of rows, as once, few, many or a class of expanded clone.

clone_size	j_call	d_call	v_call	cdr3_aa	cdr3_nt
-	TRBJ1-5	-	TRBV6-1	CDRDNNNQPQHF	TGTGACCGGGACAACAACAATCAGCCCCAGCATTTT
few	TRBJ2-1	TRBD2	TRBV5-1	CASSLKTSGSSVYNEQFF	TGCGCCAGCAGCCTAAAGACTAGCGGGAGCTCAGTCTACAATGAGCAGTTCTTC
many	TRBJ1-2	-	TRBV2	CASSRRTVIYGYTF	TGTGCCAGCAGCCGACGGACAGTGATTTATGGCTACACCTTC
many	TRBJ1-1	-	TRBV3-1	CASSPGVSTEAFF	TGTGCCAGCAGCCCGGGAGTGAGCACTGAAGCTTTCTTT
many	TRBJ2-5	TRBD1	TRBV2	CASSGTGPLKTQYF	TGTGCCAGCTCAGGGACAGGCCCTTTGAAGACCCAGTACTTC
many	TRBJ2-7	TRBD2	TRBV11-2	CASSPGTSREQYF	TGTGCCAGCAGCCCCGGGACTAGCCGTGAGCAGTACTTC
few	TRBJ2-7	TRBD1	TRBV29-1	CSVVPDLTGNNYEQYF	TGCAGCGTTGTTCCTGATTTGACAGGGAACAACTACGAGCAGTACTTC
-	TRBJ2-5	-	TRBV19	CASTMGRTAKETQYF	TGTGCCAGTACCATGGGGCGGACGGCCAAAGAGACCCAGTACTTC
few	TRBJ2-7	-	TRBV7-3	CASSLRGGGSYEQYF	TGTGCCAGCAGCTTAAGGGGAGGGGGATCCTACGAGCAGTACTTC
-	TRBJ2-3	-	TRBV5-1	CASSQRAEATDTQYF	TGCGCCAGCAGCCAGCGAGCGGAGGCCACAGATACGCAGTATTTT
few	TRBJ2-1	TRBD1	TRBV20-1	CSARRAGQVYNNEQFF	TGCAGTGCTAGAAGGGCCGGACAGGTCTACAACAATGAGCAGTTCTTC
-	TRBJ2-1	TRBD1	TRBV2	CASSSAGTGGIDEQFF	TGTGCCAGCAGCTCCGCCGGGACAGGGGGTATCGATGAGCAGTTCTTC
few	TRBJ2-7	TRBD1	TRBV4-2	CASSQNPGQGHEQYF	TGTGCCAGCAGCCAAAATCCGGGACAGGGCCACGAGCAGTACTTC
few	TRBJ2-2	TRBD2	TRBV13	CASSPRAGAGGELFF	TGTGCCAGCAGTCCGAGGGCGGGAGCGGGCGGGGAGCTGTTTTTT
many	TRBJ1-1	-	TRBV6-1	CASSPNGFTEAFF	TGTGCCAGCAGTCCAAACGGGTTTACTGAAGCTTTCTTT
many	TRBJ2-1	-	TRBV7-8	CASSSWATSYNEQFF	TGTGCCAGCAGCTCGTGGGCGACCTCCTACAATGAGCAGTTCTTC
many	TRBJ1-5	TRBD1	TRBV28	CASSLRGQGSNQPQHF	TGTGCCAGCAGTTTAAGGGGACAGGGTAGCAATCAGCCCCAGCATTTT
many	TRBJ2-7	-	TRBV5-1	CASSPEGEISYEQYF	TGCGCCAGCAGCCCGGAGGGGGAAATCTCCTACGAGCAGTACTTC
-	TRBJ2-2	TRBD2	TRBV20-1	CSARDRLAGTNTGELFF	TGCAGTGCTAGAGATCGTCTAGCGGGGACGAACACCGGGGAGCTGTTTTTT
-	TRBJ1-1	-	TRBV12-3/TRBV12-4	CASSPSAMNTEAFF	TGTGCCAGCAGCCCTAGTGCTATGAACACTGAAGCTTTCTTT
many	TRBJ2-1	-	TRBV28	CASSPDLIYNEQFF	TGTGCCAGCAGCCCCGACCTGATCTACAATGAGCAGTTCTTC
-	TRBJ2-3	-	TRBV6-5	CASSYVPGTSTDTQYF	TGTGCCAGCAGTTACGTCCCGGGGACTAGCACAGATACGCAGTATTTT
many	TRBJ2-7	-	TRBV6-5	CASSYSTGTASSYEQYF	TGTGCCAGCAGTTACTCGACCGGGACGGCGAGCTCCTACGAGCAGTACTTC
many	TRBJ1-5	-	TRBV6-1	CASRTGIPSNQPQHF	TGTGCCAGCAGAACGGGTATCCCTAGCAATCAGCCCCAGCATTTT
-	TRBJ1-5	-	TRBV5-1	CASSLVPWGNQPQHF	TGCGCCAGCAGCTTGGTCCCCTGGGGCAATCAGCCCCAGCATTTT
few	TRBJ1-1	-	TRBV9	CASSVVQSPVNTEAFF	TGTGCCAGCAGCGTAGTGCAGTCCCCCGTGAACACTGAAGCTTTCTTT
many	TRBJ1-4	-	TRBV2	CASSDGGIGTNEKLFF	TGTGCCAGCAGTGACGGTGGGATTGGAACTAATGAAAAACTGTTTTTT
few	TRBJ2-3	TRBD2	TRBV27	CASSLPAAGGRTDTQYF	TGTGCCAGCAGTTTACCCGCAGCGGGGGGCCGCACAGATACGCAGTATTTT
-	TRBJ2-1	-	TRBV2	CASKFMSSYNEQFF	TGTGCCAGCAAGTTCATGAGCTCCTACAATGAGCAGTTCTTC
once	TRBJ1-1	-	TRBV29-1	CSVKQIERGEAFF	TGCAGCGTTAAACAGATCGAACGGGGTGAAGCTTTCTTT
many	TRBJ2-2	TRBD1	TRBV12-3/TRBV12-4	CASNPGGPGELFF	TGTGCCAGTAATCCAGGGGGACCCGGGGAGCTGTTTTTT
-	TRBJ1-4	TRBD1	TRBV5-4	CASSKDRGNEKLFF	TGTGCCAGCAGCAAGGACAGGGGGAATGAAAAACTGTTTTTT
many	TRBJ1-6	-	TRBV2	CASMEGRESPLHF	TGTGCCAGCATGGAGGGGAGGGAATCGCCCCTCCACTTT
many	TRBJ2-3	TRBD2	TRBV10-1	CASSPGTSGSTDTQYF	TGCGCCAGCAGTCCCGGGACTAGCGGGAGCACAGATACGCAGTATTTT
-	TRBJ2-7	TRBD2	TRBV19	CASKREGSGYEQYF	TGTGCCAGTAAGAGGGAGGGCTCTGGGTACGAGCAGTACTTC
many	TRBJ2-5	-	TRBV29-1	CSVALTQETQYF	TGCAGCGTCGCACTGACCCAAGAGACCCAGTACTTC
few	TRBJ1-1	-	TRBV2	CASSERDAGTEAFF	TGTGCCAGCAGTGAACGGGACGCAGGCACTGAAGCTTTCTTT
-	TRBJ2-7	-	TRBV3-1	CASSQEWGVSEQYF	TGTGCCAGCAGCCAAGAATGGGGGGTTTCCGAGCAGTACTTC
few	TRBJ1-1	TRBD1	TRBV11-1	CASGGGQGAEAFF	TGTGCCAGCGGGGGGGGACAGGGCGCTGAAGCTTTCTTT
-	TRBJ1-4	-	TRBV6-9	CASSYIGQLNEKLFF	TGTGCCAGCAGTTATATTGGTCAGCTTAATGAAAAACTGTTTTTT
many	TRBJ2-3	TRBD2	TRBV15	CATSRDSPTSATDTQYF	TGTGCCACCAGCAGAGATTCCCCGACTAGCGCAACAGATACGCAGTATTTT
many	TRBJ1-2	TRBD1	TRBV28	CASMAGQASNYGYTF	TGTGCCAGCATGGCTGGACAGGCCAGCAACTATGGCTACACCTTC
few	TRBJ1-4	-	TRBV7-9	CASSLGIRANNEKLFF	TGTGCCAGCAGCTTGGGGATCCGGGCCAATAATGAAAAACTGTTTTTT
few	TRBJ1-2	TRBD1	TRBV7-2	CASFAQGANGYTF	TGTGCCAGCTTCGCGCAGGGGGCCAATGGCTACACCTTC
few	TRBJ2-7	-	TRBV19	CASTAQRGASYEQYF	TGTGCCAGTACCGCACAGAGAGGGGCGTCCTACGAGCAGTACTTC
many	TRBJ2-1	-	TRBV27	CASSLTDAIGSWQFF	TGTGCCAGCAGTTTAACGGACGCCATCGGATCGTGGCAGTTCTTC
many	TRBJ2-1	TRBD2	TRBV12-3/TRBV12-4	CASSSMPGTSLNEQFF	TGTGCCAGCAGTTCGATGCCCGGGACTAGCCTCAATGAGCAGTTCTTC
few	TRBJ2-5	-	TRBV28	CASSFLRDSGTQYF	TGTGCCAGCAGTTTCTTGAGGGACTCAGGAACCCAGTACTTC
many	TRBJ1-5	TRBD1	TRBV7-2	CASSRWTGASGQPQHF	TGTGCCAGCAGCAGATGGACAGGGGCTTCGGGACAGCCCCAGCATTTT
many	TRBJ2-5	TRBD2	TRBV20-1	CSARDSGGGRKETQYF	TGCAGTGCTAGAGATTCTGGAGGCGGGAGGAAAGAGACCCAGTACTTC
few	TRBJ1-1	-	TRBV27	CASSWTRGVTEAFF	TGTGCCAGCAGTTGGACCAGGGGTGTCACTGAAGCTTTCTTT
-	TRBJ2-3	-	TRBV5-1	CASSRPSRVTDTQYF	TGCGCCAGCAGCCGACCTAGCAGGGTGACAGATACGCAGTATTTT
-	TRBJ1-1	-	TRBV20-1	CSAADRPNTEAFF	TGCAGTGCTGCGGACAGACCGAACACTGAAGCTTTCTTT
many	TRBJ2-3	-	TRBV6-1	CASSHGGTGDTQYF	TGTGCCAGCAGCCACGGGGGCACCGGAGATACGCAGTATTTT
many	TRBJ1-3	TRBD1	TRBV6-5	CASSYSGQGGNTIYF	TGTGCCAGCAGTTACTCGGGACAGGGTGGAAACACCATATATTTT
many	TRBJ2-1	TRBD2	TRBV11-2	CASSALAGGHNEQFF	TGTGCCAGCAGTGCACTAGCGGGAGGGCACAATGAGCAGTTCTTC
many	TRBJ1-1	-	TRBV28	CASTQRGFTEAFF	TGTGCCAGCACTCAAAGGGGTTTCACTGAAGCTTTCTTT
few	TRBJ1-6	-	TRBV4-1	CASSQGQETGALNSPLHF	TGCGCCAGCAGCCAAGGCCAGGAAACCGGGGCATTAAATTCACCCCTCCACTTT
many	TRBJ1-5	-	TRBV28	CASTPLKQNNQPQHF	TGTGCCAGCACCCCTTTGAAGCAGAACAATCAGCCCCAGCATTTT
-	TRBJ2-1	TRBD1	TRBV7-3	CASSPPTGPRFF	TGTGCCAGCAGCCCCCCGACAGGGCCTCGCTTCTTC